This T cell receptor beta chain was profiled in a study of blood T cell repertoires in COVID-19. As for the study in general: Samples representing acute and convalescent COVID-19 were sourced from the United States, Italy and Spain. Sources were T cells, B-cell-depleted T cells, or PBMCs; the material itself was cDNA or gDNA.

This clone showed up just a few times. Per the germline V gene, CDR1 is MDHEN and CDR2 is SYDVKM. The CDR3 consists of 15 residues. Germline trimming cut 2 bases from V and 4 bases from J; bases unmatched to any gene: 6. Under the authors' procedure: Reference gene primer amplification gave estimated nucleated cell counts. Here immunoSEQ multiplex PCR was the method, and the copy in TCRdb shows in-frame clones only, minus some. That table supplies the V and J calls and clone size; D and trimming were determined from the DNA. The data contain about 80,000 clones, roughly four fifths of them singletons.

Sample: peripheral blood. The receptor's source is a human donor in a cohort sampled during active COVID-19. The chain employs TRBV28 and TRBJ1-1; 8 bases match TRBD1. The CDR3: CASSLPGGASTEAFF. Here the CDR3 DNA reads TGTGCCAGCAGTTTACCAGGGGGCGCGAGCACTGAAGCTTTCTTT.